The clone carrying this T cell receptor (beta chain) was recorded a few times. The authors' processing: Amplification with reference gene primers provided the estimates of nucleated cell counts. Generated by immunoSEQ multiplex PCR, the TCRdb table keeps only in-frame clones and is missing some. Clonal size and the V and J genes are those of that table, whereas D and trimming came from the DNA. The repertoire holds 140,000 to 150,000 clones, with roughly 84% as singletons. This sample was taken from a study of blood T cell repertoires in COVID-19. Study information: Researchers got acute and convalescent COVID-19 samples from the United States, Italy and Spain. PBMCs, B-cell-depleted T cells, or T cells were the source of the cDNA or gDNA that made up the material.

CDR3 size: 16 residues. Per germline, CDR1 LNHDA and CDR2 SQIVND (reference sequence). The V end was cut by 0 bases, the J end by 4 bases, with 15 bases between. This receptor was obtained from a human donor in a cohort sampled during active COVID-19. The chain uses TRBV19 and TRBJ1-1, with no clear D. Sequencing used peripheral blood. CDR3 protein: CASSIDFRVEGTEAFF. The CDR3 DNA follows: TGTGCCAGTAGTATAGATTTCCGGGTGGAGGGCACTGAAGCTTTCTTT.